This is a list of T cell receptor beta chains from one sample in a study of graft-versus-host responses after intestinal transplantation. Antigens for these TCRs are unknown. Clones were read by immunoSEQ multiplex PCR, and TCRdb kept only the in-frame ones, dropping some. Of some 110,000 clones listed, roughly nine tenths are singletons. The sequencing here drew on unstimulated CD4+ T cells sorted from spleen or lymph node cells, taken before intestinal transplant. These receptors all come from a human donor who received an intestinal transplant. CDR3s include the opening cysteine and the closing phenylalanine or tryptophan. Fields, in order: J gene, V gene, D gene, clone size, CDR3 protein, CDR3 DNA. D genes are given only for firm matches. Some rows have no size entry. The others give once, few or many, or a class for an expanded clone.

TRBJ1-5 TRBV19 TRBD1 once CASSMGRGFRQPQHF TGTGCCAGTAGTATGGGCAGGGGGTTTCGACAGCCCCAGCATTTT
TRBJ2-7 TRBV28 TRBD2 . CASSAPIAGPPGEQYF TGTGCCAGCAGTGCCCCCATAGCGGGGCCCCCCGGCGAGCAGTACTTC
TRBJ1-2 TRBV30 TRBD1 . CAWSGLSGTGRNYGYTF TGTGCCTGGAGTGGCTTATCTGGGACAGGGCGGAACTATGGCTACACCTTC
TRBJ1-4 TRBV28 TRBD1 . CASTEGDRGKLFF TGTGCCAGCACCGAGGGGGACAGAGGAAAACTGTTTTTT
TRBJ1-1 TRBV6-6 . . CASSPTREAFF TGTGCCAGCAGTCCGACACGTGAAGCTTTCTTT
TRBJ1-5 TRBV18 . . CASSSDSNQPQHF TGTGCCAGCTCCAGCGATAGCAATCAGCCCCAGCATTTT
TRBJ2-2 TRBV7-2 TRBD2 . CASKWGGTGELFF TGTGCCAGCAAATGGGGGGGCACCGGGGAGCTGTTTTTT
TRBJ2-5 TRBV27 TRBD2 . CASSPGLRGRAGETQYF TGTGCCAGCAGCCCTGGACTTCGCGGGAGGGCCGGTGAGACCCAGTACTTC
TRBJ2-1 TRBV2 . . CASSELGGSYNEQFF TGTGCCAGCAGTGAATTAGGGGGATCCTACAATGAGCAGTTCTTC
TRBJ2-6 TRBV5-1 . . CASTQVPSGANVLTF TGCGCCAGCACACAGGTGCCCTCTGGGGCCAACGTCCTGACTTTC
TRBJ2-7 TRBV6-6 . . CASSYGQSSYEQYF TGTGCCAGCAGTTACGGGCAGAGCTCCTACGAGCAGTACTTC
TRBJ1-5 TRBV15 TRBD1 . CATSRQQGKNQPQHF TGTGCCACCAGCAGACAACAGGGGAAAAATCAGCCCCAGCATTTT
TRBJ1-2 TRBV5-4 . . CASSLVQGEGYTF TGTGCCAGCAGCTTGGTACAGGGTGAGGGCTACACCTTC
TRBJ2-7 TRBV20-1 . . CSALQGYEQYF TGCAGTGCCTTACAGGGATACGAGCAGTACTTC
TRBJ1-5 TRBV2 TRBD1 . CASTGRAGGHSNQPQHF TGTGCCAGCACCGGAAGGGCAGGGGGACATAGCAATCAGCCCCAGCATTTT
TRBJ2-4 TRBV4-1 . . CASSQVISLAKNIQYF TGCGCCAGCAGCCAAGTTATATCTCTAGCCAAAAACATTCAGTACTTC
TRBJ1-1 TRBV5-1 . . CASSLGMGQPNTEAFF TGCGCCAGCAGCTTGGGGATGGGACAACCGAACACTGAAGCTTTCTTT
TRBJ2-7 TRBV29-1 . . CSVGSPSSYEQYF TGCAGCGTTGGAAGCCCTAGCTCCTACGAGCAGTACTTC
TRBJ1-1 TRBV10-3 . . CATTRPSQGTNTEAFF TGTGCCACCACACGTCCGAGTCAGGGGACGAACACTGAAGCTTTCTTT
TRBJ2-1 TRBV6-1 TRBD1 . CASSAGDRVHEQFF TGTGCCAGCAGCGCAGGGGACAGGGTACATGAGCAGTTCTTC
TRBJ1-5 TRBV6-6 . . CASSYSEQDQPQHF TGTGCCAGCAGTTACTCGGAACAGGATCAGCCCCAGCATTTT
TRBJ1-1 TRBV18 TRBD1 . CASSPPREGAPEAFF TGTGCCAGCTCACCACCTAGAGAGGGGGCCCCTGAAGCTTTCTTT
TRBJ2-4 TRBV19 . . CASTARGWVNIQYF TGTGCCAGTACCGCAAGGGGTTGGGTAAACATTCAGTACTTC
TRBJ2-7 TRBV19 TRBD1 . CASSRGTGARHEQYF TGTGCCAGTAGTAGGGGGACAGGGGCACGGCACGAGCAGTACTTC
TRBJ2-7 TRBV7-2 TRBD2 once CASSSSGRLHYEQYF TGTGCCAGCAGCTCTAGCGGGAGGCTCCACTACGAGCAGTACTTC
TRBJ1-3 TRBV7-9 TRBD1 . CASSLTGAGNTIYF TGTGCCAGCAGCTTAACAGGGGCTGGAAACACCATATATTTT
TRBJ1-1 TRBV29-1 . . CSVVRDTEAFF TGCAGCGTTGTCAGGGACACTGAAGCTTTCTTT